These 12 T cell receptor beta chains were all obtained from the same sample, sequenced in a study of cytomegalovirus exposure and HLA in healthy donors. The PCR ran on 60 Vbeta and 13 Jbeta primers. Method: immunoSEQ multiplex PCR; TCRdb's copy keeps in-frame clones and lacks some. The sample lists 180,000 or so clones; roughly three quarters were seen once. The sequencing sample was made of PBMCs. Every receptor here comes from a woman aged 30 to 39 in good health and CMV-seropositive.

The chain employs TRBV6-5 and TRBJ2-1, with D possibly matching TRBD1 (5 bases). This CDR3 comprises 15 residues. V gave up 3 bases and J gave up 2 bases, with 11 bases separating them. Germline lookup yields CDR1 MNHEY and CDR2 SVGAGI. CDR3 in amino acids: CASSYRQGAYNEQFF. CDR3 sequence (DNA): TGTGCCAGCAGTTATCGGCAGGGCGCCTACAATGAGCAGTTCTTC.

J is TRBJ1-2 and V is TRBV7-6; 9 nucleotides line up with TRBD1. In germline, CDR1 is SGHVS, CDR2 FNYEAQ. The CDR3 runs to 15 residues. V shed 5 bases, J shed 4 bases, and the junction held 8 bases outside the gene matches. DNA of the CDR3: TGTGCCAGCAGCCCGCAGACAGGGGGAAGCTATGGCTACACCTTC. It yields the protein CASSPQTGGSYGYTF.

This clone was detected only a few times. The chain uses TRBV6-6 and TRBJ1-4; 8 nucleotides line up with TRBD1. The length of the CDR3 is 15 residues. Trimming at V came to 10 bases and at J to 7 bases, leaving 14 bases not matched to a gene. CDR1 and CDR2 (germline): MNHNY, SVGAGI (reference sequence). The CDR3 protein is CATRGSTGASEKLFF. The CDR3 DNA follows: TGTGCCACTCGGGGTTCGACAGGGGCCTCTGAAAAACTGTTTTTT.

V is TRBV28 and J is TRBJ2-5; 10 bases agree with TRBD2. Germline lookup yields CDR1 MDHEN and CDR2 SYDVKM. V lost 6 bases and J lost 5; bases outside the gene matches: 12. The CDR3 covers 16 residues. The CDR3 reads CASSSFSSGGGETQYF. The CDR3 DNA reads as TGTGCCAGCAGCTCTTTCTCTAGCGGGGGCGGGGAGACCCAGTACTTC.

This clone was counted between two and nine times. The rearrangement links TRBV6-5 to TRBJ1-2; 8 bases line up with TRBD1. V lost 0 bases, J lost 6 bases, and 0 bases stayed unmatched. Germline CDR1 is MNHEY and CDR2 is SVGAGI. The CDR3 covers 13 residues. CDR3 coding DNA: TGTGCCAGCAGTTACTCCAGGGGGCATGGCTACACCTTC. It yields the protein CASSYSRGHGYTF.

This clone was recorded only once. The chain couples TRBV5-6 to TRBJ2-7; 14 positions agree with TRBD2. Trimming cost V 3 bases and J 3 bases; bases outside gene matches: 5. This CDR3 region has 16 residues. Per germline, CDR1 SGHDT and CDR2 YYEEEE. The CDR3 nucleotides read TGTGCCAGCAGCTCCGGACTAGCGGGGGGCCTCTACGAGCAGTACTTC. The encoded protein is CASSSGLAGGLYEQYF.

V gene TRBV30 combines with J gene TRBJ2-6, with TRBD1 matching 7 bases. Germline CDR1 GTSNPN, CDR2 SVGIG (reference sequence). V shed 2 bases, J shed 1 base, and the junction held 5 bases outside the gene matches. The CDR3 contains 16 residues. DNA of the CDR3: TGTGCCTGGAGTTCTCCGACAGGGTCTGGGGCCAACGTCCTGACTTTC. Protein sequence: CAWSSPTGSGANVLTF.

The CDR3 coding sequence is TGTGCCAGCAGCGCCTCCAGGGGGAACTATGGCTACACCTTC. It specifies CASSASRGNYGYTF. This chain uses TRBV9 with TRBJ1-2, with 7 bases fitting TRBD1. Germline assignment: CDR1 SGDLS and CDR2 YYNGEE. The CDR3 runs 14 residues. The V segment lost 3 bases and the J segment 2 bases; nucleotides outside the gene matches: 4.

The J gene is TRBJ2-5, the V gene TRBV4-1; 7 nucleotides align to TRBD2. This CDR3 has 17 amino acids. The V segment lost 0 bases and the J segment 5 bases; nucleotides outside the gene matches: 12. In germline, CDR1 is MGHRA, CDR2 YSYEKL. CDR3 sequence reads: CASSQDLRWEGTETQYF. CDR3 sequence (DNA): TGCGCCAGCAGCCAAGATCTTAGGTGGGAGGGAACGGAGACCCAGTACTTC.

This chain connects TRBV27 to TRBJ1-5; 7 nucleotides match TRBD1. CDR1 and CDR2 from the germline V gene are MNHEY and SMNVEV (reference sequence). V trimming: 6 bases; J trimming: 7 bases; junction bases outside the gene matches: 9. This CDR3 region has 14 residues. The CDR3 is CASSPRGSRQPQHF. DNA for the CDR3: TGTGCCAGCAGCCCCAGGGGGTCGCGGCAGCCCCAGCATTTT.

The chain recombines TRBV6-5 with TRBJ2-7; TRBD1 agrees at 11 bases. Germline V gives CDR1 MNHEY, CDR2 SVGAGI. CDR3 length: 14 amino acids. V lost 6 bases and J lost 4; bases outside the gene matches: 5. For the CDR3, the DNA is TGTGCCAGCAGCGCCCGGGACAGGGGGTACGAGCAGTACTTC. Encoded protein: CASSARDRGYEQYF.

This chain connects TRBV27 to TRBJ1-5, with TRBD1 matching 7 bases. This CDR3 is 16 amino acids long. J gave up 3 bases and V 7 bases, and 12 bases lay outside the gene matches. Germline V lookup: CDR1 MNHEY, CDR2 SMNVEV (reference sequence). The CDR3, as DNA: TGTGCCAGCAAATCACGCCCCGACAGGGACAATCAGCCCCAGCATTTT. Its protein product is CASKSRPDRDNQPQHF.